Each of the 27 T cell receptor beta chains below was sequenced from the same sample in a study of intratumoral heterogeneity in liver cancer. Assay: immunoSEQ multiplex PCR; the TCRdb copy retains only in-frame clones and omits some. The top ten clones hold about 18% of a sample with 20,000 to 25,000 clones, over 60% of them seen once. The input for sequencing was tumor-adjacent normal tissue, taken before any cancer treatment. These receptors were collected from a woman aged 70 to 79 with hepatocellular carcinoma.

V and J are TRBV15 and TRBJ2-1, with 7 bases matching TRBD2. There are 17 residues in the CDR3. V shed 0 bases, J shed 0 bases, and the junction held 5 bases outside the gene matches. Germline CDR1 is LNHNV and CDR2 is YYDKDF (reference sequence). The CDR3: CATSRDGSGNSYNEQFF. The CDR3, as DNA: TGTGCCACCAGCAGAGATGGGAGCGGGAACTCCTACAATGAGCAGTTCTTC.

The chain links TRBV2 to TRBJ1-3; D remains unclear. The CDR3 is 16 amino acids. Trimming removed 6 bases from V and 0 bases from J, with 15 bases in between. Germline loops: CDR1 SNHLY, CDR2 FYNNEI. In DNA, the CDR3 is TGTGCCAGCAGGGGGAGGGCAAACGACTCTGGAAACACCATATATTTT. This gives the protein CASRGRANDSGNTIYF. Combining the CDR3 with reference TRBV2 and TRBJ1-3 gives the whole variable domain EPEVTQTPSHQVTQMGQEVILRCVPISNHLYFYWYRQILGQKVEFLVSFYNNEISEKSEIFDDQFSVERPDGSNFTLKIRSTKLEDSAMYFCASRGRANDSGNTIYFGEGSWLTVV.

The chain couples TRBV5-6 to TRBJ1-1; tentatively, D is TRBD1 (5 bases). CDR1 SGHDT and CDR2 YYEEEE come from the germline V gene. The V end was cut by 0 bases, the J end by 3 bases, with 6 bases between. This CDR3 is 13 amino acids long. This chain's CDR3 is CASSLVGDTEAFF. For the CDR3, the DNA is TGTGCCAGCAGCTTGGTAGGGGACACTGAAGCTTTCTTT.

This clone occurred once. The chain has TRBV15 and TRBJ2-7, with 7 positions matching TRBD1. CDR1 LNHNV and CDR2 YYDKDF come from the germline V gene (reference sequence). Unmatched junction bases numbered 5, after V lost 0 bases and J lost 0 bases. The CDR3 runs to 16 residues. In nucleotides, the CDR3 is TGTGCCACCAGCAGAGATAAGACAGGGATCTCCTACGAGCAGTACTTC. It specifies CATSRDKTGISYEQYF. Full variable domain (missing parts from reference TRBV15 and TRBJ2-7): DAMVIQNPRYQVTQFGKPVTLSCSQTLNHNVMYWYQQKSSQAPKLLFHYYDKDFNNEADTPDNFQSRRPNTSFCFLDIRSPGLGDTAMYLCATSRDKTGISYEQYFGPGTRLTVT.

This clone came up a few times. J is TRBJ2-7 and V is TRBV7-6; tentative D call: TRBD2 (7 bases). Trimming removed 5 bases at V and 7 bases at J, with 15 bases between. This CDR3 has 13 amino acids. CDR1 and CDR2 from the germline V gene are SGHVS and FNYEAQ. Here the CDR3 reads CASSRQQGGEQYF. The CDR3 DNA sequence: TGTGCCAGCAGCCGTCAACAGGGAGGGGAGCAGTACTTC.

The chain combines TRBV30 with TRBJ1-2; D gene ambiguous. The CDR3 sequence is 13 residues long. The germline CDR1 and CDR2 sequences are GTSNPN and SVGIG (reference sequence). V was cut by 0 bases and J by 7 bases, with 12 bases left in between. CDR3 DNA sequence: TGTGCCTGGAGTGTCCAGGTCTCGGGTGGCTACACCTTC. Translating gives CAWSVQVSGGYTF.

CDR3 sequence reads: CASSQETQYF. In nucleotides, the CDR3 is TGTGCCAGCAGCCAAGAGACCCAGTACTTC. This sequence joins TRBV3-1 (or the pseudogene TRBV3-2) and TRBJ2-5; D gene unclear. The CDR3 loop spans 10 amino acids. Trimming pared 0 bases from V and 7 bases from J, leaving 0 bases between. The germline gives CDR1 LGHDT, CDR2 YNNKEL (reference sequence).

The rearrangement joins TRBV5-6 to TRBJ1-2; no clear D gene. Trimming took off 1 base at V and 0 bases at J, with 16 bases between the two ends. CDR1 and CDR2 from the germline V gene are SGHDT and YYEEEE. The CDR3 consists of 17 residues. CDR3 in amino acids: CASSLWGILRANYGYTF. DNA for the CDR3: TGTGCCAGCAGCTTGTGGGGTATCCTCAGAGCTAACTATGGCTACACCTTC.

This sequence joins TRBV10-1 and TRBJ2-1; possible D gene TRBD2, 6 bases. Trimming removed 2 bases from V and 0 bases from J, with 11 bases in between. The germline gives CDR1 WNHNN, CDR2 SYGVQD (reference sequence). The CDR3 extends over 16 amino acids. The CDR3 region has the DNA TGCGCCAGCAGTGAGACCCCGGGACTCTCCTACAATGAGCAGTTCTTC. Translated, it gives CASSETPGLSYNEQFF.

This clone showed up just once. The chain links TRBV19 to TRBJ2-6; TRBD1 matches 7 bases. The CDR3 sequence is 23 residues long. Germline CDR1 reads LNHDA; CDR2 reads SQIVND (reference sequence). V gave up 5 bases and J gave up 0 bases; unmatched junction bases: 25. The CDR3 DNA reads TGTGCCAGTAGTGAATCTGCCCTTAAGACCGGGACAGATTTCTTCTCTGGGGCCAACGTCCTGACTTTC. Residues: CASSESALKTGTDFFSGANVLTF.

Here the CDR3 reads CASSYSIIGRNTEAFF. DNA of the CDR3: TGTGCCAGCAGTTACTCGATCATCGGGAGGAACACTGAAGCTTTCTTT. The chain combines TRBV6-6 with TRBJ1-1, with D unclear. Germline assignment: CDR1 MNHNY and CDR2 SVGAGI (reference sequence). This CDR3 is 16 amino acids long. Trimming removed 0 bases from V and 1 base from J, with 12 bases in between.

The chain recombines TRBV6-6 with TRBJ1-2; no clear D. The V end lost 0 bases, the J end lost 7 bases, and 9 bases lay between the germline ends. Germline V gene data show CDR1 as MNHNY and CDR2 as SVGAGI (reference sequence). This CDR3 comprises 13 residues. The CDR3 bases are TGTGCCAGCAGTTACTCGAAGGGTGGTGGCTACACCTTC. This gives the protein CASSYSKGGGYTF.

A few counts support this clone. The chain combines TRBV2 with TRBJ2-1, with 8 bases aligning to TRBD2. The CDR3 covers 13 residues. V dropped 7 bases and J dropped 12; count of bases not matched to a gene: 11. CDR1 SNHLY and CDR2 FYNNEI come from the germline V gene. CDR3 in DNA: TGTGCCAGCAAACCGACTAGCGATTCGGGGCAGTTCTTC. Translation: CASKPTSDSGQFF.

This clone occurred a few times. V is TRBV5-1 and J is TRBJ2-3, with D possibly TRBD2 on 6 matching bases. CDR1 is SGHRS, CDR2 YFSETQ, per germline. This CDR3 spans 14 amino acids. The V gene lost 4 bases and the J gene lost 4 bases, with 13 bases spanning the gap. This chain's CDR3 is CASSPSTGADTQYF. The CDR3 nucleotides read TGCGCCAGCAGCCCTTCGACGGGGGCAGATACGCAGTATTTT.

V gene TRBV4-1 combines with J gene TRBJ1-5, with D possibly being TRBD1 (5 bases). Trimming took 1 base from V and 4 from J, leaving 5 bases between them. This CDR3 contains 13 residues. Germline V gene sequence: CDR1 MGHRA, CDR2 YSYEKL. The CDR3 is CASSQAGNQPQHF. CDR3 bases: TGCGCCAGCAGCCAAGCAGGGAATCAGCCCCAGCATTTT.

The J gene is TRBJ1-2, the V gene TRBV30; D ambiguous. V lost 1 base, J lost 3 bases, and 9 bases lay in between. Germline lookup yields CDR1 GTSNPN and CDR2 SVGIG (reference sequence). The CDR3 contains 13 residues. CDR3 sequence (DNA): TGTGCCTGGAGTGGAGAGACATACTATGGCTACACCTTC. Translating gives CAWSGETYYGYTF.

The CDR3 protein is CASRSLGGHNEQFF. CDR3 DNA: TGTGCCAGCAGGAGTCTGGGAGGGCACAATGAGCAGTTCTTC. The V and J genes are TRBV6-5 and TRBJ2-1, with TRBD2 matching 7 bases. The trim removed 6 bases at V and 5 bases at J, leaving 7 bases unmatched. CDR3 length: 14 amino acids. From germline, CDR1 is MNHEY and CDR2 SVGAGI.

The genes are TRBV27 and TRBJ2-7, with 10 positions matching TRBD2. The CDR3 contains 13 residues. Germline CDR1 reads MNHEY; CDR2 reads SMNVEV (reference sequence). Trimming at V came to 5 bases and at J to 3 bases, leaving 1 base not matched to a gene. Here the CDR3 DNA reads TGTGCCAGCAGTCCTAGCGGGAGCTACGAGCAGTACTTC. The encoded protein is CASSPSGSYEQYF.

This clone has only a few counts. This sequence joins TRBV6-1 and TRBJ2-7; tentatively, D is TRBD1 or TRBD2 (5 bases each). Trimming cost V 3 bases and J 6 bases, with 12 bases left between them. This CDR3 has 13 amino acids. Germline values: CDR1 MNHNS, CDR2 SASEGT. CDR3 DNA: TGTGCCAGCAGTGAGGGGGAATCCCGCGAGCAGTACTTC. Amino acid sequence: CASSEGESREQYF.

V is TRBV7-2 and J is TRBJ2-6; no clear D. CDR3 size: 13 residues. Per germline, CDR1 SGHTA and CDR2 FQGNSA. V was shortened by 4 bases and J by 4 bases, with 5 bases between the two germline ends. The CDR3 loop is CASSSHGANVLTF. The CDR3 DNA reads as TGTGCCAGCAGCTCGCACGGGGCCAACGTCCTGACTTTC. Full variable domain (missing parts from reference TRBV7-2 and TRBJ2-6): GAGVSQSPSNKVTEKGKDVELRCDPISGHTALYWYRQSLGQGLEFLIYFQGNSAPDKSGLPSDRFSAERTGGSVSTLTIQRTQQEDSAVYLCASSSHGANVLTFGAGSRLTVL.

This clone was observed once. This rearrangement joins TRBV9 to TRBJ2-5; possible D gene TRBD2, 7 bases. The V end lost 3 bases, the J end lost 1 base, and 16 bases lay between the germline ends. This CDR3 is 16 amino acids long. Looked up from germline, CDR1 is SGDLS and CDR2 is YYNGEE. The chain's CDR3 is CASSAMGGGLQETQYF. The CDR3 DNA reads TGTGCCAGCAGCGCCATGGGAGGGGGTCTCCAAGAGACCCAGTACTTC.

This rearrangement joins TRBV27 to TRBJ1-1; D might be TRBD1 (5 bases). The CDR3 is 13 amino acids. The germline CDR1 and CDR2 sequences are MNHEY and SMNVEV (reference sequence). The V end lost 6 bases, the J end lost 4 bases, and 12 bases lay between the germline ends. The CDR3 DNA is TGTGCCAGCAGGGGAACAGGATCCACTGAAGCTTTCTTT. Translated, it gives CASRGTGSTEAFF.

The chain joins TRBV30 to TRBJ1-6, with TRBD1 matching over 8 bases. The V gene's germline CDR1 is GTSNPN and CDR2 SVGIG (reference sequence). With 4 bases clipped from V and 9 bases from J, the junction kept 8 bases outside the gene matches. This CDR3 contains 14 residues. The CDR3 DNA reads as TGTGCCTGGACCCGACAGGGGTTTAGTTCACCCCTCCACTTT. Its translation is CAWTRQGFSSPLHF.

V is TRBV6-6 and J is TRBJ2-1; possible D gene TRBD2, 6 bases. V gave up 8 bases and J gave up 8 bases, with 13 bases separating them. In germline, CDR1 is MNHNY, CDR2 SVGAGI (reference sequence). This CDR3 is built from 12 residues. CDR3 sequence: CASHREIYEQFF. The CDR3 nucleotides read TGTGCCAGCCACCGGGAGATCTATGAGCAGTTCTTC.

This chain uses TRBV28 with TRBJ2-4, with a tentative D call TRBD2 (5 bases). Between the trimmed V and J ends, which lost 2 bases and 9 bases, there was a span of 11 bases. Germline CDR1 is MDHEN and CDR2 is SYDVKM. The CDR3 runs 13 residues. CDR3 in amino acids: CASSLASRGIQYF. CDR3 bases: TGTGCCAGCAGTTTAGCGTCTCGGGGCATTCAGTACTTC. The whole variable domain, filled in from reference TRBV28 and TRBJ2-4, reads DVKVTQSSRYLVKRTGEKVFLECVQDMDHENMFWYRQDPGLGLRLIYFSYDVKMKEKGDIPEGYSVSREKKERFSLILESASTNQTSMYLCASSLASRGIQYFGAGTRLSVL.

The J gene is TRBJ2-1, the V gene TRBV19; no firm D call. This CDR3 has 13 residues. Trimming removed 7 bases at V and 9 bases at J, with 16 bases between. In germline, CDR1 is LNHDA, CDR2 SQIVND (reference sequence). The CDR3 nucleotides are TGTGCCAGTACTAAGGAATTGGGCAGTGAGCAGTTCTTC. Translated, it gives CASTKELGSEQFF.

The V call is TRBV5-4, the J call TRBJ2-7; a weak D match, TRBD1 (6 bases). The CDR3 covers 13 residues. Germline assignment: CDR1 SGHNT and CDR2 YYREEE (reference sequence). The V end was cut by 1 base, the J end by 2 bases, with 7 bases between. CDR3 DNA: TGTGCCAGCAGCTTGTCAGGGGCCTACGAGCAGTACTTC. It yields the protein CASSLSGAYEQYF.